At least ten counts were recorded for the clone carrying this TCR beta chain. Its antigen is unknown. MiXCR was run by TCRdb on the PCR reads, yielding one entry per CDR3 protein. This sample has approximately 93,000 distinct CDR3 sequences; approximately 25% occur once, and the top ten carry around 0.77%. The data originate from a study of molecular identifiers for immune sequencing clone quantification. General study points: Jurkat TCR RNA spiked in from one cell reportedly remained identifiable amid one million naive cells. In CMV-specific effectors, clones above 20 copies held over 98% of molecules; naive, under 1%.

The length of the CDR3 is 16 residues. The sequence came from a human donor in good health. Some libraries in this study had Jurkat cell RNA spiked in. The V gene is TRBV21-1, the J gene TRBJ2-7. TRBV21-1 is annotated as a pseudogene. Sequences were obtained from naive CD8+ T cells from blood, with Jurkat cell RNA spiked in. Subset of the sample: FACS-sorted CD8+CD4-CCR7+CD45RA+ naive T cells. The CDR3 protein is CASSKGGLVGFYEQYF. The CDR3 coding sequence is TGTGCCAGCAGCAAAGGGGGGCTAGTAGGATTCTACGAGCAGTACTTC.